What follows describes a single T cell receptor (beta chain). Its specificity is unknown. One end of the junction varies from germline; a read error may be responsible. The data were obtained in a study of cytomegalovirus exposure and HLA in healthy donors. Study-level findings and limits: Data from an earlier analysis indicated that most TCR beta V segments were productive either about 90% or about 30% of the time. Most TCR sequences proved rare, with some public TCRs found in many donors.

With 60 Vbeta and 13 Jbeta primers, the PCR was carried out. Sequencing was performed with immunoSEQ multiplex PCR; in TCRdb, only in-frame clones are kept and a portion is missing. There are some 150,000 clones in the sample; just under 80% occur only once, and roughly 0.99% lies in the top ten. CDR1 and CDR2 (germline): SEHNR, FQNEAQ (reference sequence). The CDR3 is 15 amino acids. Sequencing was done on a sample of PBMCs. This rearrangement joins TRBV7-9 to TRBJ1-1, with D maybe TRBD1 (5 bases). This clonotype was obtained from a male donor in good health and CMV-seronegative. In nucleotides, the CDR3 is TGTTCCAGCAGCCCCTGGGGGGGACGGGGGACTGAAGCTTTCTTT. This codes for CSSSPWGGRGTEAFF.